The T cell receptor (beta chain) described here comes from a study of blood T cell repertoires in COVID-19. Libraries were prepared by immunoSEQ multiplex PCR; TCRdb keeps only in-frame clonotypes and omits some of them. The profile covers over 150,000 clones, with approximately 84% appearing a single time and approximately 7.9% taken by the ten largest. The CDR3 spans 14 residues. Unmatched junction bases numbered 8, after V lost 4 bases and J lost 5 bases. Germline V gene data show CDR1 as SGHKS and CDR2 as YYEKEE (reference sequence). The chain joins TRBV5-5 to TRBJ1-1; 7 bases align to TRBD1. The receptor comes from a man aged 35-49 years who had recovered from COVID-19. Source material: PBMCs or T cells enriched from blood (not recorded which). CDR3 coding DNA: TGTGCCAGCAGCCCACTACAGGGGAGGACTGAAGCTTTCTTT. Its translation: CASSPLQGRTEAFF.